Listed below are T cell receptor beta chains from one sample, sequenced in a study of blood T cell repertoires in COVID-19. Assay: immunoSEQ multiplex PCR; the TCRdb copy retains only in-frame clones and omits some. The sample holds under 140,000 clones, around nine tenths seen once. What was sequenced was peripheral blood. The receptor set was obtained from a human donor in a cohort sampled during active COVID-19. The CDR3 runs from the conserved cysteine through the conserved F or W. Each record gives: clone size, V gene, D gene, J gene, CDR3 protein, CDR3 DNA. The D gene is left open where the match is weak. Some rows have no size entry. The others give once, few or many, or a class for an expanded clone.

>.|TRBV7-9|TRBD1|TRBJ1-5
CASSFGQGGGQPQHF
TGTGCCAGCAGCTTTGGACAGGGTGGGGGTCAGCCCCAGCATTTT
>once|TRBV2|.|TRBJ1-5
CASSRGQPQHF
TGTGCCAGCAGTCGGGGTCAGCCCCAGCATTTT
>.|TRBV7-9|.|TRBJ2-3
CASSGGLRAHTDTQYF
TGTGCCAGCAGCGGCGGGCTCCGCGCCCACACAGATACGCAGTATTTT
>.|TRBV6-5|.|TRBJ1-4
CAGGTAGGTNEKLFF
TGTGCCGGCGGGACCGCGGGGGGAACTAATGAAAAACTGTTTTTT
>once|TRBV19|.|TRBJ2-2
CASNQAGGHTGELFF
TGTGCCAGTAACCAGGCTGGGGGCCACACCGGGGAGCTGTTTTTT
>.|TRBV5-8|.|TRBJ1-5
CASSLGQTNQPQHF
TGTGCCAGCAGCTTGGGACAGACCAATCAGCCCCAGCATTTT
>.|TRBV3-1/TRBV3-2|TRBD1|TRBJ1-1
CASSQVLRDSRQAFF
TGTGCCAGCAGCCAAGTTCTACGGGACAGCAGACAAGCTTTCTTT
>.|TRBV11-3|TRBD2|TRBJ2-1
CASSSAWTSGRGEQFF
TGTGCCAGCAGCTCAGCCTGGACTAGCGGGAGAGGTGAGCAGTTCTTC
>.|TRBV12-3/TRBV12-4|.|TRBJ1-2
CASRPTGNYGYTF
TGTGCCAGCAGGCCTACAGGGAACTATGGCTACACCTTC
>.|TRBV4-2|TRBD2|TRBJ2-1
CASSQDSGRVGNEQFF
TGTGCCAGCAGCCAAGATAGCGGGAGGGTCGGTAATGAGCAGTTCTTC
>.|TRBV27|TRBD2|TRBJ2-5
CASSPLRSGSHLIATQYF
TGTGCCAGCAGTCCCCTACGTAGCGGGAGCCACCTAATCGCGACCCAGTACTTC
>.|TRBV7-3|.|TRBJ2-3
CASSLTGPDTQYF
TGTGCCAGCAGCTTAACGGGGCCAGATACGCAGTATTTT
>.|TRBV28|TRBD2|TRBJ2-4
CASSLTYYSGGNKNIQYF
TGTGCCAGCAGTCTAACTTATTATAGCGGGGGGAATAAAAACATTCAGTACTTC
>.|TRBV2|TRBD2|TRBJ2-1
CASRKGLAGYNEQFF
TGTGCCAGCAGGAAGGGACTAGCGGGTTACAATGAGCAGTTCTTC
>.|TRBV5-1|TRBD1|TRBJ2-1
CASSSGQGSYNEQFF
TGCGCCAGCAGCTCGGGACAGGGGTCCTACAATGAGCAGTTCTTC
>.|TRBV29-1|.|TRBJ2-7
CSVTGSYEQYF
TGCAGCGTTACAGGTTCCTACGAGCAGTACTTC
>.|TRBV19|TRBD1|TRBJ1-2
CASSATGLHYGYTF
TGTGCCAGTAGTGCGACAGGGTTGCACTATGGCTACACCTTC
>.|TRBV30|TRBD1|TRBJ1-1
CAGQGLGDEAFF
TGTGCCGGACAGGGGCTTGGTGATGAAGCTTTCTTT
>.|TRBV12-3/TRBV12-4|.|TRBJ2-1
CASSLIQYNEQFF
TGTGCCAGCAGTTTAATTCAGTACAATGAGCAGTTCTTC
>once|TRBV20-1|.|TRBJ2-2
CSASMGGRYTGELFF
TGCAGTGCTAGTATGGGGGGGCGGTACACCGGGGAGCTGTTTTTT
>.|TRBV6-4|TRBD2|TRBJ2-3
CASSEAGGGTDTQYF
TGTGCCAGCAGTGAAGCGGGAGGAGGCACAGATACGCAGTATTTT
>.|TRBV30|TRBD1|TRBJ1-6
CAWTDRHSYNSPLHF
TGTGCCTGGACGGACAGGCACTCCTATAATTCACCCCTCCACTTT
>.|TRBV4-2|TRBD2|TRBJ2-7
CASSLWEGSAHEQYF
TGTGCCAGCAGCCTTTGGGAGGGAAGTGCCCACGAGCAGTACTTC
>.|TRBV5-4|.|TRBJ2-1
CASSLDLGSSYNEQFF
TGTGCCAGCAGCTTGGATTTAGGGAGCTCCTACAATGAGCAGTTCTTC
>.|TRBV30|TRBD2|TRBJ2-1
CAWSRGGSMDEQFF
TGTGCCTGGAGTCGGGGCGGGAGCATGGATGAGCAGTTCTTC
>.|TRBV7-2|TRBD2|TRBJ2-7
CASSLGSSGRTIEQYF
TGTGCCAGCAGCTTAGGGTCTAGCGGGAGAACTATCGAGCAGTACTTC
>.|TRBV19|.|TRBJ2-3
CASSIRRILEADTQYF
TGTGCCAGTAGTATACGGCGGATATTAGAGGCAGATACGCAGTATTTT
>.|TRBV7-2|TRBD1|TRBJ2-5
CASSYDRGTQYF
TGTGCCAGCAGCTACGACAGGGGGACCCAGTACTTC
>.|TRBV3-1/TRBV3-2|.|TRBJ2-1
CASSHVREQFF
TGTGCCAGCAGCCATGTCAGGGAGCAGTTCTTC
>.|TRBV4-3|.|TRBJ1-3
CASSQEANLNTIYF
TGCGCCAGCAGCCAAGAAGCTAACCTTAACACCATATATTTT
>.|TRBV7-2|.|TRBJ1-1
CASSSAAGTYVTEAFF
TGTGCCAGCAGCTCGGCTGCCGGGACATATGTCACTGAAGCTTTCTTT
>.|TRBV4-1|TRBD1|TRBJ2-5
CASSLAGGGQETQYF
TGCGCCAGCAGCCTAGCAGGGGGTGGCCAAGAGACCCAGTACTTC
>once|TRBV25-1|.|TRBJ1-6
CASSEFKGSLSPLHF
TGTGCCAGCAGTGAATTCAAGGGGTCCTTATCACCCCTCCACTTT
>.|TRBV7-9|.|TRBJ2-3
CASSLMTGTDTQYF
TGTGCCAGCAGCTTGATGACAGGCACAGATACGCAGTATTTT
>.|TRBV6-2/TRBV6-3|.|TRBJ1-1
CASRWGGTEAFF
TGTGCCAGCCGTTGGGGGGGCACTGAAGCTTTCTTT
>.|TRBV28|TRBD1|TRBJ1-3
CASSGQGAEGRNTIYF
TGTGCCAGCAGTGGACAGGGGGCCGAAGGAAGAAACACCATATATTTT
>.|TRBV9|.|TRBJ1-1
CASSVGGRTEAFF
TGTGCCAGCAGCGTAGGAGGTCGCACTGAAGCTTTCTTT
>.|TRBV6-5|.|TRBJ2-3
CASSHARDLPDTQYF
TGTGCCAGCAGCCACGCGAGGGACTTACCAGATACGCAGTATTTT
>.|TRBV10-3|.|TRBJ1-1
CAIRGGDALPWAFF
TGTGCCATCCGCGGGGGGGATGCCCTACCTTGGGCTTTCTTT
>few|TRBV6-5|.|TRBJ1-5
CASTKQFNQPQHF
TGTGCCAGCACAAAACAGTTCAATCAGCCCCAGCATTTT
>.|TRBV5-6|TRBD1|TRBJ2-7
CASSLGDRGSYEQYF
TGTGCCAGCAGCTTGGGAGACAGGGGCTCCTACGAGCAGTACTTC
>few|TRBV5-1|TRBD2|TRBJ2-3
CASSLAGRQREERDTQYF
TGCGCCAGCAGCTTGGCCGGGCGGCAGCGGGAGGAAAGGGATACGCAGTATTTT
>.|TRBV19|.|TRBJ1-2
CASSIEPQTGYGYTF
TGTGCCAGTAGTATAGAACCTCAGACAGGCTATGGCTACACCTTC
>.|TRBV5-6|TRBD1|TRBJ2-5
CASRQGKETQYF
TGTGCCAGCAGACAGGGGAAGGAGACCCAGTACTTC
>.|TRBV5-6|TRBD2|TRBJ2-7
CASSIRLAANEQYF
TGTGCCAGCAGCATAAGACTAGCCGCAAACGAGCAGTACTTC
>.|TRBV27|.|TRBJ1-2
CASSHRGGIYGYTF
TGTGCCAGCAGTCACCGGGGAGGGATCTATGGCTACACCTTC
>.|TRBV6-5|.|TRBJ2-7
CASSPPTGGGEQYF
TGTGCCAGCAGCCCCCCGACGGGGGGCGGCGAGCAGTACTTC
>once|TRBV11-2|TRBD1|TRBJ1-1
CASSARGALNTEAFF
TGTGCCAGCAGCGCCAGGGGGGCCCTGAACACTGAAGCTTTCTTT
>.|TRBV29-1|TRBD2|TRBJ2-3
CSVASSGGVRDTQYF
TGCAGCGTCGCCTCTAGCGGGGGGGTCCGTGATACGCAGTATTTT
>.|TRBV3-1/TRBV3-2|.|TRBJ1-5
CASNMGHIDQPQHF
TGTGCCAGCAACATGGGACACATTGATCAGCCCCAGCATTTT